The source of this TCR beta chain is a study of molecular identifiers for immune sequencing clone quantification. Deletions cut 0 bases from V and 3 bases from J, with 12 bases between. CDR3 length equals 15 residues. CDR1 is LGHNA, CDR2 YSLEER, per germline. With listed TCR primers and previously described methods, bulk TCR libraries were prepared. TCRdb re-derived calls from the PCR reads in MiXCR, one entry per CDR3 protein. The sample carries a few hundred thousand distinct CDR3 sequences, 24% recorded once. The table lists this clonotype with many counts. The antigen is unknown. Study results and caveats: Identical TCR molecules sharing a barcode could underestimate highly expanded clone sizes.

The TCR originated in a human donor in good health. Some libraries in this study had Jurkat cell RNA spiked in. The specimen sequenced was naive CD8+ T cells from blood, with Jurkat cell RNA spiked in. Documented subset: FACS-sorted CD8+CD4-CCR7+CD45RA+ naive T cells. The chain uses TRBV4-3 and TRBJ2-7, with D perhaps TRBD1 (5 bases). The CDR3 loop is CASSQDFQGYYEQYF. The CDR3, as DNA: TGCGCCAGCAGCCAAGATTTCCAGGGCTACTACGAGCAGTACTTC.